This T cell receptor beta chain was identified during a study of human T cells and chemical hapten exposure (TCRdb year 2021). Turning to the overall study: For sensitization, 2% DPC in acetone was applied to a roughly 2 cm by roughly 2 cm area of upper inner arm skin. Peripheral blood TCR repertoire changes were tracked in vivo in alopecia patients during primary and secondary sensitization to the hapten diphenylcyclopropenone (DPC). For TCR sequencing, blood came from about 28 alopecia patients at anywhere from one to four time points (pre-sensitization, 2, 6 and 24 weeks). The libraries were sequenced as a pool, and the TCR yield per sample differed mostly because of small variations in library volumes within the pool. Blood was sampled from patients pre-sensitization (week 0) and at 2, 6 and about 24 weeks after DPC sensitization. Throughout the approximately 24-week study period, patients were also given weekly therapeutic DPC doses on the scalp. Patch testing on the upper back used Finn chambers containing 0.01% DPC, with scoring done after 6 days according to International Contact Dermatitis Research Group standards. The mostly female patient cohort included alopecia areata with under or over 50% scalp involvement, alopecia totalis and alopecia universalis. Study-wide conclusions, independent of this receptor: Repeated subsampling changed both the strength of the expansion versus patch-test correlation and the threshold at which that correlation became significant. No change with DPC sensitization was found in the number of TCRs above 1 in 1000 frequency, and no evidence of global repertoire structure alterations was found. All patients had alopecia, a presumed autoimmune disease, so their immune response might differ from that of healthy individuals. Expanded TCRs formed significantly more large CDR3 similarity clusters than pre-sensitization or healthy control sets, consistent with antigen-driven responses. A positive correlation was found between the number of PT1 expanded TCRs and patch test score, with significance reached at thresholds 8, 16 and 32 but not 4.

Deletion took 3 bases off V and 11 bases off J, with a span of 14 bases between the germline ends. The cysteine opens and the phenylalanine closes a CDR3 of 12 amino acids. The only DNA kept is the CDR3, 36 bases in frame from the first base. CDR1 MDHEN and CDR2 SYDVKM are derived from the germline V gene. The receptor library was made with RACE. The instrument was a NextSeq 500. During library preparation, unique molecular identifiers were attached to individual cDNA molecules so that TCRs could be counted quantitatively and reproducibly. From each blood RNA sample, both TCR alpha and TCR beta chains were sequenced. Per the original workflow: A median of roughly 99,000 TCRs per sample was observed, with a range of 23,224 to 690,600. The Decombinator software suite was used to annotate V, J and CDR3 in the TCR reads. Every sample was subsampled to the same number of TCRs (28,000) for the PS versus PT1 abundance plots. Expanded TCRs were defined as absent before sensitization and observed at least eight times at the 2-week time point. In-frame beta chains were kept once TCRdb had trimmed the public reads at Q25 with fastp and called clones with MiXCR. Each CDR3 protein appears once, grouped with its most common genes and DNA. The V and J calls reflect TCRdb's pipeline rather than the authors' work. This sample is represented by roughly 190,000 distinct CDR3 sequences; about a fifth of them were singletons. The ten largest account for under 7.5% of the sample.

The sample's time point, from its label and the paper: patch test 1, 2 weeks after DPC sensitization. This sample's treatment or condition label indicates: therapeutic diphenylcyclopropenone sensitization with weekly scalp DPC. Blood at each patch-test visit was drawn before the patch test was applied. Eligible patients were aged 18 to 70, diagnosed with alopecia, deemed suitable for DPC therapy, and excluded if pregnant. Unfractionated whole blood was collected in Tempus Blood RNA tubes, and total RNA was extracted from that blood. As regards this clonotype: This clone's antigen is unknown. Qualities for individual bases were not recorded, and no much larger clone is one base off.

The specimen was whole blood, collected in connection with sensitization to the hapten diphenylcyclopropenone (DPC). The rearranged segments are TRBV28 and TRBJ2-7, and possibly TRBD1, on 6 matching bases. The receptor was isolated from a woman aged 45-60 years with alopecia areata. Some clones in this sample may be carry-over from other donors' samples. The sequenced DNA: TGTGCCAGCAGTTTTCAGAGACAGGCCGAGTACTTC. It codes for CASSFQRQAEYF.